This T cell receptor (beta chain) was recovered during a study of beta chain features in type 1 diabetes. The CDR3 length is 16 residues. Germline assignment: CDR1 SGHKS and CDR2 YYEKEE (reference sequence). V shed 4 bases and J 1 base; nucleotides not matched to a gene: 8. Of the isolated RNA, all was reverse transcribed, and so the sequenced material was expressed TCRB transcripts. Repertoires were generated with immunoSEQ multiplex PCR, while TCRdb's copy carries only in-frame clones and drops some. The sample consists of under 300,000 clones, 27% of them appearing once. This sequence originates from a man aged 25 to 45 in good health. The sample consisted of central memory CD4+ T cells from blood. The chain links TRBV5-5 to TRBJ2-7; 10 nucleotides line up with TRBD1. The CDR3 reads CASSPAGDRGSYEQYF. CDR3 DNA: TGTGCCAGCAGCCCTGCCGGGGACAGGGGATCCTACGAGCAGTACTTC.